This T cell receptor beta chain was sequenced in a study of cytomegalovirus exposure and HLA in healthy donors. Looking at the study overall: In a later analysis, the roughly 120 validation repertoires were reported to have used the same platform as the 650 to 800 first-cohort repertoires. Study-level points and caveats: According to reports, the classifier identified cytomegalovirus status with high specificity and sensitivity. Associated with cytomegalovirus, according to the listing, were 164 TCR beta chains.

The CDR3 has 15 amino acids. Trimming stripped 4 bases from V and 1 base from J, with 11 bases between. Germline V gene data show CDR1 as MNHEY and CDR2 as SMNVEV (reference sequence). While the first cohort had fewer than 850 subjects, the donors belonged to the separate validation cohort of 120 subjects. This clone was observed a few times. Its antigen is not identified. Here immunoSEQ multiplex PCR was the method, and the copy in TCRdb shows in-frame clones only, minus some. The repertoire consists of approximately 120,000 clones, with 94% occurring once and the leading ten covering 1% to 1.5%. The TCR comes from a woman under 30 in good health and CMV-seronegative. The sample was PBMCs. The chain links TRBV27 to TRBJ2-1; D may be TRBD2 (5 bases). CDR3 loop: CASSSPTRSYNEQFF. The CDR3 region has the DNA TGTGCCAGCAGTTCTCCCACTAGGTCCTACAATGAGCAGTTCTTC.